Below, 27 T cell receptor beta chains from the same sample are listed, as sequenced in a study of CD8+ T cells in alopecia areata. The treatment is: oral pan-JAK inhibitor, 5-10 mg twice daily. RNA extraction was followed by reverse transcription into cDNA, which acted as the sequencing template. Produced via immunoSEQ multiplex PCR; TCRdb's table is partial and in-frame only. The sample has 150,000 or so clones; more than 85% are singletons. Sequences were derived from CD8+ T cells sorted from blood, sampled at week 4, from a patient treated with tofacitinib. These receptor sequences come from a human donor with alopecia areata.

The chain uses TRBV5-4 and TRBJ1-2, with 9 bases matching TRBD1. V shed 4 bases, J shed 0 bases, and the junction held 10 bases outside the gene matches. CDR1 and CDR2 from the germline V gene are SGHNT and YYREEE (reference sequence). This CDR3 is 17 amino acids long. The CDR3 bases are TGTGCCAGCAGCCGTCCGGGACAGGGTCGTACTAACTATGGCTACACCTTC. This encodes CASSRPGQGRTNYGYTF.

The chain uses TRBV6-5 and TRBJ2-2; perhaps D is TRBD1 or TRBD2 (5 bases each). The CDR3 length is 15 residues. Germline V gene lookup returns CDR1 MNHEY and CDR2 SVGAGI. Between the trimmed V and J ends, which lost 4 bases and 3 bases, there was a span of 12 bases. Written as DNA, the CDR3 is TGTGCCAGCAGTTTCTGGGACCAGTACACCGGGGAGCTGTTTTTT. As protein: CASSFWDQYTGELFF.

The V gene is TRBV6-6, the J gene TRBJ1-5; a weak D match, TRBD1 (5 bases). This CDR3 contains 14 residues. Trimming left V 5 bases short and J 0 bases short, with 8 bases between. Germline values: CDR1 MNHNY, CDR2 SVGAGI (reference sequence). CDR3 coding DNA: TGTGCCAGCAGTCGAGACAGTAGCAATCAGCCCCAGCATTTT. Encoded protein: CASSRDSSNQPQHF.

On this clone itself: Other DNA sequences of this sample code for an identical CDR3. The chain links TRBV5-1 to TRBJ1-1; TRBD1 is a possible D gene (5 bases). V gave up 2 bases and J gave up 4 bases, with 12 bases separating them. Per germline, CDR1 SGHRS and CDR2 YFSETQ. The length of the CDR3 is 14 residues. The DNA for the CDR3 is TGCGCCAGCAGCTTAGGTCAGGGTTCCACTGAAGCTTTCTTT. Translation gives CASSLGQGSTEAFF.

The chain recombines TRBV29-1 with TRBJ2-5, with D perhaps TRBD2 (5 bases). The CDR3 covers 13 residues. Germline V CDR1 and CDR2: SQVTM, ANQGSEA. V shed 7 bases and J shed 1 base, with 13 bases lying between them. The CDR3 here is CSAPGVSQETQYF. In DNA form, the CDR3 reads TGCAGCGCGCCCGGGGTGTCCCAAGAGACCCAGTACTTC. The whole variable domain, filled in from reference TRBV29-1 and TRBJ2-5, reads SAVISQKPSRDICQRGTSLTIQCQVDSQVTMMFWYRQQPGQSLTLIATANQGSEATYESGFVIDKFPISRPNLTFSTLTVSNMSPEDSSIYLCSAPGVSQETQYFGPGTRLLVL.

V gene TRBV7-9 combines with J gene TRBJ2-7, with 11 bases aligning to TRBD2. There are 16 residues in the CDR3. CDR1 is SEHNR, CDR2 FQNEAQ, per germline (reference sequence). V lost 8 bases and J lost 3; bases outside the gene matches: 12. The CDR3 spells CASPGVAGGPGYEQYF. Written as DNA, the CDR3 is TGTGCCAGCCCTGGGGTAGCGGGAGGGCCCGGCTACGAGCAGTACTTC.

This chain uses TRBV4-2 with TRBJ2-1; 10 bases are a match to TRBD2. The CDR3 spans 17 residues. Germline V gives CDR1 LGHNA, CDR2 YNFKEQ. The V and J ends lost 3 bases and 1 base, in that order; junction bases with no gene match: 6. The CDR3 DNA is TGTGCCAGCAGCCACAGTGGTAGCGGGGGGTCCTACAATGAGCAGTTCTTC. It encodes CASSHSGSGGSYNEQFF.

The rearrangement uses TRBV7-9 and TRBJ1-1, with D unresolved. V dropped 6 bases and J dropped 1 base, with 9 bases sitting between them. The CDR3 is made up of 13 amino acids. Germline-derived CDR1 and CDR2 are SEHNR and FQNEAQ (reference sequence). CDR3 protein: CASSQDGNTEAFF. CDR3 DNA: TGTGCCAGCAGTCAGGACGGGAACACTGAAGCTTTCTTT.

The V and J genes are TRBV6-6 and TRBJ2-6; D is perhaps TRBD1 (5 bases). The CDR3 has 16 amino acids. Germline CDR1 reads MNHNY; CDR2 reads SVGAGI (reference sequence). Trimming removed 8 bases from V and 1 base from J, with 15 bases in between. The DNA for the CDR3 is TGTGCCAGCCGAAAGGACACCCCTTCTGGGGCCAACGTCCTGACTTTC. This gives the protein CASRKDTPSGANVLTF.

This sequence joins TRBV6-5 and TRBJ1-4, with D perhaps TRBD1 (5 bases). Per germline, CDR1 MNHEY and CDR2 SVGAGI. This CDR3 is 15 amino acids long. V lost 6 bases and J lost 7, with 18 bases in between. The chain's CDR3 is CASRQTGTGGEKLFF. The CDR3 nucleotides read TGTGCCAGCAGACAAACCGGGACGGGGGGTGAAAAACTGTTTTTT.

The chain is built from TRBV29-1 and TRBJ2-1; 8 bases fit TRBD1. The germline V gene has CDR1 SQVTM and CDR2 ANQGSEA. The CDR3 extends over 14 amino acids. The ends lost 0 bases at V and 8 bases at J; junction bases unmatched: 6. CDR3 sequence: CSVEDRGLSDEQFF. CDR3 sequence (DNA): TGCAGCGTTGAAGACAGGGGGCTTTCGGATGAGCAGTTCTTC.

This sequence joins TRBV27 and TRBJ2-7; D may be TRBD1 (5 bases). Germline V gene data show CDR1 as MNHEY and CDR2 as SMNVEV (reference sequence). This CDR3 is built from 13 residues. Trimming cost V 3 bases and J 0 bases, with 6 bases left between them. Written as DNA, the CDR3 is TGTGCCAGCAGTTTGGACAACTCCTACGAGCAGTACTTC. Translation: CASSLDNSYEQYF.

The chain recombines TRBV29-1 with TRBJ1-1, with a weak D call TRBD1 (6 bases). There are 15 residues in the CDR3. Trimming left V 1 base short and J 0 bases short, with 12 bases between. The germline V gene encodes CDR1 SQVTM and CDR2 ANQGSEA. The CDR3 coding sequence is TGCAGCGTTGAAGGAGGGGGGGGCCTGAACACTGAAGCTTTCTTT. Its protein is CSVEGGGGLNTEAFF.

The genes are TRBV7-3 and TRBJ2-6; tentatively, D is TRBD1 (5 bases). V was pared by 5 bases and J by 5 bases, with 10 bases between. Germline CDR1 SGHTA, CDR2 FQGTGA. This CDR3 region has 14 residues. The CDR3 nucleotides are TGTGCCAGCAGCCTCAGGGAAAGGGCCAACGTCCTGACTTTC. Its translation: CASSLRERANVLTF.

This chain joins TRBV10-2 and TRBJ1-2, with D tentatively TRBD1 (5 bases). Germline CDR1 WSHSY, CDR2 SAAADI. CDR3 length: 13 amino acids. Trimming took off 5 bases at V and 3 bases at J, with 10 bases between the two ends. The CDR3 DNA is TGCGCCAGCAGTACCGGACATTACTATGGCTACACCTTC. It specifies CASSTGHYYGYTF.

The chain carries TRBV19 and TRBJ1-1; tentatively, D is TRBD1 (5 bases). Germline CDR1 reads LNHDA; CDR2 reads SQIVND (reference sequence). There are 14 residues in the CDR3. Trimming stripped 2 bases from V and 7 bases from J, with 14 bases between. The CDR3 region has the DNA TGTGCCAGTAGTATATCCGGGACCTCCTTTGAAGCTTTCTTT. Its protein is CASSISGTSFEAFF.

The V gene is TRBV29-1, the J gene TRBJ2-3; 10 bases agree with TRBD2. Germline loops: CDR1 SQVTM, CDR2 ANQGSEA. This CDR3 contains 18 residues. V shed 1 base, J shed 6 bases, and the junction held 16 bases outside the gene matches. CDR3 residues: CSVEGTSGIGIHTDTQYF. CDR3 coding DNA: TGCAGCGTTGAAGGCACTAGCGGGATCGGGATTCACACCGATACGCAGTATTTT.

The CDR3 sequence: CASSQYGTASYEQYF. The CDR3 coding sequence is TGCGCCAGCAGCCAATACGGGACGGCCTCCTACGAGCAGTACTTC. J is TRBJ2-7 and V is TRBV4-1, with D tentatively TRBD1 or TRBD2 (5 bases each). Germline V gene data show CDR1 as MGHRA and CDR2 as YSYEKL. V dropped 2 bases and J dropped 0 bases, with 11 bases sitting between them. The CDR3 totals 15 residues.

The chain carries TRBV27 and TRBJ2-2; D is unresolved. V lost 11 bases and J 4 bases, leaving 11 bases between the germline ends. Germline V gene sequence: CDR1 MNHEY, CDR2 SMNVEV (reference sequence). The CDR3 extends over 12 amino acids. CDR3 sequence: CASFDPTGELFF. DNA for the CDR3: TGTGCCTCTTTCGACCCCACCGGGGAGCTGTTTTTT.

This clone was detected once. V usage is TRBV6-5 and J usage is TRBJ1-2; TRBD1 agrees at 8 bases. V lost 7 bases, J lost 4 bases, and 2 bases stayed unmatched. The CDR3 has 12 amino acids. In germline, CDR1 is MNHEY, CDR2 SVGAGI. The CDR3 sequence: CASTDRGYGYTF. CDR3 DNA sequence: TGTGCCAGCACCGACAGGGGCTATGGCTACACCTTC.

V usage is TRBV29-1 and J usage is TRBJ2-7; D is perhaps TRBD1 (7 bases). CDR1 is SQVTM, CDR2 ANQGSEA, per germline. Trimming removed 7 bases from V and 3 bases from J, with 13 bases in between. The CDR3 length is 12 residues. For the CDR3, the DNA is TGCAGCGCAAGACAGGGAGGCTACGAGCAGTACTTC. Translation: CSARQGGYEQYF.

The chain combines TRBV30 with TRBJ2-7, with D hard to call. Germline V lookup: CDR1 GTSNPN, CDR2 SVGIG (reference sequence). The V end was cut by 1 base, the J end by 3 bases, with 10 bases between. This CDR3 has 13 residues. CDR3 bases: TGTGCCTGGAGTGGAGACACATACTACGAGCAGTACTTC. It is translated as CAWSGDTYYEQYF.

The V gene is TRBV29-1, the J gene TRBJ2-1; D is uncertain. This CDR3 has 12 residues. V dropped 0 bases and J dropped 8 bases, with 8 bases sitting between them. CDR1 and CDR2 (germline): SQVTM, ANQGSEA. The CDR3, as DNA: TGCAGCGTTGAAGACAGTTCCTATGAGCAGTTCTTC. Protein sequence: CSVEDSSYEQFF.

The V gene is TRBV7-9, the J gene TRBJ2-7; 8 bases are a match to TRBD1. In germline, CDR1 is SEHNR, CDR2 FQNEAQ (reference sequence). V dropped 5 bases and J dropped 2; count of bases not matched to a gene: 2. The CDR3 length is 13 residues. As DNA, the CDR3 is TGTGCCAGCAGCCGGACAGGGCCCTACGAGCAGTACTTC. Translation: CASSRTGPYEQYF. The whole variable domain, remainder taken from reference TRBV7-9 and TRBJ2-7, is DTGVSQNPRHKITKRGQNVTFRCDPISEHNRLYWYRQTLGQGPEFLTYFQNEAQLEKSRLLSDRFSAERPKGSFSTLEIQRTEQGDSAMYLCASSRTGPYEQYFGPGTRLTVT.

This chain uses TRBV4-1 with TRBJ2-1; D remains ambiguous. The CDR3 has 16 amino acids. Trimming left V 4 bases short and J 7 bases short, with 20 bases between. Germline V lookup: CDR1 MGHRA, CDR2 YSYEKL. The CDR3 DNA sequence: TGCGCCAGCAGCCGATCTCTAGGCAGTGGAGTAAATGAGCAGTTCTTC. It specifies CASSRSLGSGVNEQFF.

The V and J genes are TRBV6-5 and TRBJ2-5; possible D gene TRBD1, 6 bases. There are 12 residues in the CDR3. V dropped 6 bases and J dropped 5 bases, with 10 bases sitting between them. CDR1 is MNHEY and CDR2 is SVGAGI in the germline V gene. The CDR3 sequence: CASSFDRETQYF. The DNA for the CDR3 is TGTGCCAGCAGCTTCGACAGGGAGACCCAGTACTTC.

This chain joins TRBV27 and TRBJ1-2, with 10 bases lining up with TRBD1. Unmatched junction bases numbered 6, after V lost 5 bases and J lost 3 bases. There are 15 residues in the CDR3. CDR1 is MNHEY, CDR2 SMNVEV, per germline (reference sequence). The CDR3 DNA sequence: TGTGCCAGCAGTCCCGGACAGGGGGTTTACTATGGCTACACCTTC. It encodes CASSPGQGVYYGYTF.